Shown below are 11 T cell receptor beta chains from a single sample sequenced in a study of cytomegalovirus exposure and HLA in healthy donors. PCR employed 60 Vbeta and 13 Jbeta primers. Assay: immunoSEQ multiplex PCR; the TCRdb copy retains only in-frame clones and omits some. Of 100,000 to 150,000 clones listed, 74% are singletons. Sequenced sample: PBMCs. All receptors come from a woman aged 45-59 years in good health and CMV-seropositive.

CDR3 nucleotides: TGTGCCAGCAGCTTTCACAGGGGAAACACTGAAGCTTTCTTT. It translates to CASSFHRGNTEAFF. The rearrangement joins TRBV14 to TRBJ1-1, with 7 bases identical to TRBD1. This CDR3 is built from 14 residues. V lost 5 bases to trimming and J lost 2 bases; unmatched junction nucleotides: 5. CDR1 is SGHDN and CDR2 is FVKESK in the germline V gene.

V usage is TRBV2 and J usage is TRBJ2-5; D perhaps matches TRBD1 (7 bases). The V end was cut by 8 bases, the J end by 3 bases, with 13 bases between. This CDR3 region has 13 residues. Germline V lookup: CDR1 SNHLY, CDR2 FYNNEI. The CDR3 here is CASGGGTEETQYF. CDR3 DNA: TGTGCCAGCGGTGGAGGGACAGAAGAGACCCAGTACTTC.

V gene TRBV11-2 combines with J gene TRBJ1-6; maybe TRBD1 (6 bases). V was clipped by 4 bases and J by 9 bases, with 22 bases between them. The CDR3 runs to 17 residues. CDR1 SGHAT and CDR2 FQNNGV come from the germline V gene. This CDR3 is CASSYPGVRGIGSPLHF. CDR3 nucleotides: TGTGCCAGCAGCTATCCAGGGGTCCGGGGTATTGGTTCACCCCTCCACTTT. The whole variable domain, remainder taken from reference TRBV11-2 and TRBJ1-6, is EAGVAQSPRYKIIEKRQSVAFWCNPISGHATLYWYQQILGQGPKLLIQFQNNGVVDDSQLPKDRFSAERLKGVDSTLKIQPAKLEDSAVYLCASSYPGVRGIGSPLHFGNGTRLTVT.

The gene calls are TRBV30 and TRBJ2-7, with TRBD1 matching 8 bases. CDR3 length: 12 amino acids. V lost 8 bases and J lost 6; bases outside the gene matches: 9. Germline V CDR1 and CDR2: GTSNPN, SVGIG (reference sequence). The CDR3 region is CAIRPTGVEQYF. The CDR3 DNA reads TGTGCCATACGCCCGACAGGGGTCGAGCAGTACTTC.

This clone occurred once. V is TRBV6-1 and J is TRBJ1-2, with D tentatively TRBD1 (6 bases). This CDR3 region has 13 residues. Germline CDR1 MNHNS, CDR2 SASEGT. Trimming left V 6 bases short and J 2 bases short, with 10 bases between. This CDR3 is CASRLGQNYGYTF. DNA of the CDR3: TGTGCCAGCAGGCTGGGACAAAACTATGGCTACACCTTC.

This rearrangement joins TRBV9 to TRBJ1-5; possibly TRBD1 for D (5 bases). CDR1 and CDR2 (germline): SGDLS, YYNGEE. The CDR3 runs to 16 residues. Trimming removed 0 bases at V and 6 bases at J, with 16 bases between. The CDR3, as DNA: TGTGCCAGCAGCGTAGGAGGAGGGGCCGGCGGTCAGCCCCAGCATTTT. Its protein is CASSVGGGAGGQPQHF.

V gene TRBV7-9 combines with J gene TRBJ2-2; 12 nucleotides align to TRBD2. The V gene's germline CDR1 is SEHNR and CDR2 FQNEAQ (reference sequence). The V gene end was trimmed by 5 bases and the J gene end by 3 bases; junction bases not matched to a gene: 7. The CDR3 is 17 residues long. Here the CDR3 DNA reads TGTGCCAGCAGCGGTAGACTAGCGGGGGTCTACACCGGGGAGCTGTTTTTT. It translates to CASSGRLAGVYTGELFF.

This chain links TRBV6-1 with TRBJ2-7; tentative D call: TRBD2 (6 bases). Looked up from germline, CDR1 is MNHNS and CDR2 is SASEGT. The CDR3 spans 14 residues. V was shortened by 3 bases and J by 6 bases, with 15 bases between the two germline ends. The CDR3 here is CASSEGGSSREQYF. For the CDR3, the DNA is TGTGCCAGCAGTGAGGGGGGTTCCTCCCGCGAGCAGTACTTC.

This clone was picked up a small number of times. The chain joins TRBV5-1 to TRBJ1-1, with 8 bases aligning to TRBD1. The CDR3 contains 15 residues. Unmatched junction bases numbered 9, after V lost 4 bases and J lost 4 bases. Germline V lookup: CDR1 SGHRS, CDR2 YFSETQ. The CDR3 here is CASSPGTGRGTEAFF. CDR3 DNA sequence: TGCGCCAGCAGCCCCGGGACAGGCAGGGGCACTGAAGCTTTCTTT. Full variable domain (remainder filled in from reference TRBV5-1 and TRBJ1-1): KAGVTQTPRYLIKTRGQQVTLSCSPISGHRSVSWYQQTPGQGLQFLFEYFSETQRNKGNFPGRFSGRQFSNSRSEMNVSTLELGDSALYLCASSPGTGRGTEAFFGQGTRLTVV.

This clone is a singleton in its sample. The J gene is TRBJ2-7, the V gene TRBV7-8, with D uncertain. V dropped 5 bases and J dropped 2 bases, with 13 bases sitting between them. Germline assignment: CDR1 SGHVS and CDR2 FQNEAQ. The CDR3 contains 14 residues. CDR3 in DNA: TGTGCCAGCAGCGGCCATAGGCAGGCCTACGAGCAGTACTTC. This encodes CASSGHRQAYEQYF.

This CDR3 is CASSGTGFTNYGYTF. Here the CDR3 DNA reads TGTGCCAGCAGCGGGACAGGGTTCACTAACTATGGCTACACCTTC. The chain has TRBV9 and TRBJ1-2, with TRBD1 identical over 8 bases. The germline V gene encodes CDR1 SGDLS and CDR2 YYNGEE. The CDR3 length is 15 residues. V gave up 3 bases and J gave up 0 bases; unmatched junction bases: 4.